The clone carrying this T cell receptor (beta chain) was seen a handful of times. No antigen is known for it. The data stem from a study of molecular identifiers for immune sequencing clone quantification. Study context: Sequencing covered four of five parts into which replicate RNA from about 21,000 or 97,000 naive CD8 cells was split. Whole-study results and caveats: Sharing of a barcode by identical TCR molecules could cause highly expanded clone sizes to be underestimated.

The CDR3 is made up of 14 amino acids. Germline CDR1 and CDR2: MNHEY and SVGAGI. After removal of 7 bases from V and 4 bases from J, the junction contained 5 bases not matched to a gene. TCRdb reanalysed the PCR reads using MiXCR and keeps one entry per CDR3 protein. In the table there are 100,000 or so distinct CDR3 sequences, roughly a fifth of which are singletons. The TCR comes from a human donor in good health. Some libraries in this study had Jurkat cell RNA spiked in. Sequenced: naive CD8+ T cells from blood, with Jurkat cell RNA spiked in. The subset here: FACS-sorted CD8+CD4-CCR7+CD45RA+ naive T cells. The chain couples TRBV6-5 to TRBJ2-1, with 9 positions matching TRBD1. CDR3 nucleotides: TGTGCCAGCACCGGACAGGGGTTATACAATGAGCAGTTCTTC. This encodes CASTGQGLYNEQFF.